These T cell receptor beta chains were read from a single sample in a study of human T cells and chemical hapten exposure. TCRdb re-analysed the RACE reads in MiXCR, keeping a single row per CDR3 protein. The sample has some 40,000 distinct CDR3 sequences, 3% to 4% seen once. The sequencing sample was made of whole blood. These receptors were obtained from a human donor in good health. Some clones in this sample may be carry-over from other donors' samples. The CDR3 runs from the conserved cysteine through the conserved F or W. A D gene is named only where the DNA matches it firmly. Clone size is given for some rows only: seen once, a few or many times, or a class if the clone is expanded.

j_gene: TRBJ2-1
v_gene: TRBV10-3
abundance: many
d_gene: TRBD2
CDR3nt: TGTGCCATCAGTGAGTCGTTCGGGACTAGCGGGAGGACCAGGCATGAGCAGTTCTTC
CDR3aa: CAISESFGTSGRTRHEQFF

j_gene: TRBJ2-7
v_gene: TRBV4-2
abundance: medium-sized
d_gene: .
CDR3nt: TGTGCCAGCAGCCCCGGGACTGTCTCCTACGAGCAGTACTTC
CDR3aa: CASSPGTVSYEQYF

j_gene: TRBJ2-7
v_gene: TRBV12-3/TRBV12-4
abundance: many
d_gene: TRBD2
CDR3nt: TGTGCCAGCAGTTTGTTTTTAAGGGGGCTGGGACTAGCCCCAAAGTACTACGAGCAGTACTTC
CDR3aa: CASSLFLRGLGLAPKYYEQYF

j_gene: TRBJ2-7
v_gene: TRBV12-3/TRBV12-4
abundance: few
d_gene: TRBD2
CDR3nt: TGTGCCAGCAGTCCCGGACTAGCGGGGATCAACGAGCAGTACTTC
CDR3aa: CASSPGLAGINEQYF

j_gene: TRBJ2-4
v_gene: TRBV2
abundance: medium-sized
d_gene: TRBD2
CDR3nt: TGTGCCAGCAGTAAGATAGCGGGAGGCTCCAAAAACATTCAGTACTTC
CDR3aa: CASSKIAGGSKNIQYF

j_gene: TRBJ2-3
v_gene: TRBV20-1
abundance: few
d_gene: .
CDR3nt: TGCAGTGCTAGAGCTCCCTGGACTAGCACAGATACGCAGTATTTT
CDR3aa: CSARAPWTSTDTQYF

j_gene: TRBJ2-5
v_gene: TRBV18
abundance: few
d_gene: TRBD2
CDR3nt: TGTGCCAGCTCACCACGAATCGCGGGAGGGGAAGAGACCCAGTACTTC
CDR3aa: CASSPRIAGGEETQYF

j_gene: TRBJ2-7
v_gene: TRBV10-1
abundance: many
d_gene: .
CDR3nt: TGCGCCAGCAGTGAGGATAGAATGCCGTACGAGCAGTACTTC
CDR3aa: CASSEDRMPYEQYF

j_gene: TRBJ2-3
v_gene: TRBV11-2
abundance: .
d_gene: .
CDR3nt: TGTGCCAGCAGCTTCCCAGCACGCATAGATACGCAGTATTTT
CDR3aa: CASSFPARIDTQYF

j_gene: TRBJ1-2
v_gene: TRBV28
abundance: many
d_gene: TRBD1
CDR3nt: TGTGCCAGCATTCCCCATACCGGGACAGGGGGCTTTGGCTACACCTTC
CDR3aa: CASIPHTGTGGFGYTF

j_gene: TRBJ2-3
v_gene: TRBV5-1
abundance: many
d_gene: .
CDR3nt: TGCGCCAGCAGTCGTTGGGGTATCGAAGATACGCAGTATTTT
CDR3aa: CASSRWGIEDTQYF

j_gene: TRBJ2-1
v_gene: TRBV7-9
abundance: many
d_gene: .
CDR3nt: TGTGCCAGCAGCCCCCGGGATTCTAACAATGAGCAGTTCTTC
CDR3aa: CASSPRDSNNEQFF

j_gene: TRBJ2-7
v_gene: TRBV28
abundance: many
d_gene: TRBD2
CDR3nt: TGTGCCAGCAGTCCAGGACTAGCGAGGCACGAGCAGTACTTC
CDR3aa: CASSPGLARHEQYF

j_gene: TRBJ2-1
v_gene: TRBV9
abundance: many
d_gene: .
CDR3nt: TGTGCCAGCAGCGAGGATCAGTGGGGGTTATACAATGAGCAGTTCTTC
CDR3aa: CASSEDQWGLYNEQFF

j_gene: TRBJ2-7
v_gene: TRBV12-3/TRBV12-4
abundance: many
d_gene: TRBD2
CDR3nt: TGTGCCAGCAGTCGGACTAGCGGGAATGTTAGGGACGAGCAGTACTTC
CDR3aa: CASSRTSGNVRDEQYF

j_gene: TRBJ2-3
v_gene: TRBV3-1
abundance: few
d_gene: .
CDR3nt: TGTGCCAGCAGCCTTGGCCTTAGCACAGATACGCAGTATTTT
CDR3aa: CASSLGLSTDTQYF

j_gene: TRBJ2-5
v_gene: TRBV5-1
abundance: few
d_gene: TRBD2
CDR3nt: TGCGCCAGCAGCTTGGAGAGCGGGAGGGAGGGAGAGACCCAGTACTTC
CDR3aa: CASSLESGREGETQYF

j_gene: TRBJ1-5
v_gene: TRBV27
abundance: few
d_gene: .
CDR3nt: TGTGCCAGCAGTTCCAGGGGAGGTCAGCCCCAGCATTTT
CDR3aa: CASSSRGGQPQHF

j_gene: TRBJ2-7
v_gene: TRBV5-4
abundance: few
d_gene: .
CDR3nt: TGTGCCAGCAGCTTGGGGGCTTGGGACGAGCAGTACTTC
CDR3aa: CASSLGAWDEQYF

j_gene: TRBJ2-4
v_gene: TRBV29-1
abundance: medium-sized
d_gene: .
CDR3nt: TGCAGCGTGGAACCTAGGGGGAGCGGAACCAAAAACATTCAGTACTTC
CDR3aa: CSVEPRGSGTKNIQYF

j_gene: TRBJ2-1
v_gene: TRBV5-1
abundance: many
d_gene: .
CDR3nt: TGCGCCAGCAGCATACAGGGTAATGAGCAGTTCTTC
CDR3aa: CASSIQGNEQFF

j_gene: TRBJ1-1
v_gene: TRBV7-3
abundance: .
d_gene: .
CDR3nt: TGTGCCAGCAGCTTAACAGGGCCGAACACTGAAGCTTTCTTT
CDR3aa: CASSLTGPNTEAFF

j_gene: TRBJ2-7
v_gene: TRBV11-2
abundance: few
d_gene: .
CDR3nt: TGTGCCAGCAGCTTAGACCCAGTATACCCTGAACAGTACTTC
CDR3aa: CASSLDPVYPEQYF

j_gene: TRBJ2-3
v_gene: TRBV7-3
abundance: many
d_gene: .
CDR3nt: TGTGCCAGCAGCTTGTCCCCTTCCACAGATACGCAGTATTTT
CDR3aa: CASSLSPSTDTQYF

j_gene: TRBJ2-5
v_gene: TRBV7-8
abundance: .
d_gene: .
CDR3nt: TGTGCCAGCAGCTGGACGGGACCCTACCAAGAGACCCAGTACTTC
CDR3aa: CASSWTGPYQETQYF

j_gene: TRBJ2-5
v_gene: TRBV6-2/TRBV6-3
abundance: many
d_gene: .
CDR3nt: TGTGCCAGCAGTCTGTTCCAAGAGACCCAGTACTTC
CDR3aa: CASSLFQETQYF

j_gene: TRBJ1-1
v_gene: TRBV29-1
abundance: many
d_gene: .
CDR3nt: TGCAGCGGTCAAAACACTGAAGCTTTCTTT
CDR3aa: CSGQNTEAFF

j_gene: TRBJ1-2
v_gene: TRBV28
abundance: many
d_gene: .
CDR3nt: TGTGCCAGCAGCACTAGGTCTTATGGCTACACCTTC
CDR3aa: CASSTRSYGYTF

j_gene: TRBJ2-2
v_gene: TRBV7-6
abundance: .
d_gene: TRBD2
CDR3nt: TGTGCCAGCAGAGAAACTAGCGGGAGTTACACCGGGGAGCTGTTTTTT
CDR3aa: CASRETSGSYTGELFF

j_gene: TRBJ2-1
v_gene: TRBV19
abundance: .
d_gene: .
CDR3nt: TGTGCCAGTACTCCGGGACCCACTTACAATGAGCAGTTCTTC
CDR3aa: CASTPGPTYNEQFF

j_gene: TRBJ2-1
v_gene: TRBV5-4
abundance: many
d_gene: .
CDR3nt: TGTGCCAGCAGCTGGGAAGGTGACGCATACTACAATGAGCAGTTCTTC
CDR3aa: CASSWEGDAYYNEQFF

j_gene: TRBJ2-1
v_gene: TRBV2
abundance: few
d_gene: .
CDR3nt: TGTGCCAGCCGGTCGGATGAGCAGTTCTTC
CDR3aa: CASRSDEQFF

j_gene: TRBJ2-4
v_gene: TRBV4-1
abundance: few
d_gene: .
CDR3nt: TGCGCCAGCAGCAACGGATTAGTTGTAGCCAAAAACATTCAGTACTTC
CDR3aa: CASSNGLVVAKNIQYF

j_gene: TRBJ2-2
v_gene: TRBV7-3
abundance: many
d_gene: TRBD2
CDR3nt: TGTGCCAGCAGCTTAACGCTAGCGGGTCCGAACACCGGGGAGCTGTTTTTT
CDR3aa: CASSLTLAGPNTGELFF

j_gene: TRBJ1-5
v_gene: TRBV5-5
abundance: many
d_gene: TRBD1
CDR3nt: TGTGCCAGCAGCTTTACAGGGGAAAGGCAGCCCCAGCATTTT
CDR3aa: CASSFTGERQPQHF

j_gene: TRBJ1-2
v_gene: TRBV6-1
abundance: .
d_gene: TRBD1
CDR3nt: TGTGCCAGCGTGGTGGGACAGGGCTTTAACTATGGCTACACCTTC
CDR3aa: CASVVGQGFNYGYTF

j_gene: TRBJ2-1
v_gene: TRBV11-1
abundance: few
d_gene: TRBD2
CDR3nt: TGTGCCAGCAGCCACAGCGGGAGCTCCTACAATGAGCAGTTCTTC
CDR3aa: CASSHSGSSYNEQFF

j_gene: TRBJ1-1
v_gene: TRBV29-1
abundance: many
d_gene: .
CDR3nt: TGCAGCGTTGATGACAGAAGGTATCGGGCTTTCTTT
CDR3aa: CSVDDRRYRAFF

j_gene: TRBJ2-3
v_gene: TRBV28
abundance: many
d_gene: .
CDR3nt: TGTGCCAGCAGCACAATAGGCAGCCCAACAGATACGCAGTATTTT
CDR3aa: CASSTIGSPTDTQYF

j_gene: TRBJ2-2
v_gene: TRBV20-1
abundance: few
d_gene: TRBD2
CDR3nt: TGCAGTGCCCCGAGGTGGGTGTGGCGGGAGCCGAACACCGGGGAGCTGTTTTTT
CDR3aa: CSAPRWVWREPNTGELFF

j_gene: TRBJ2-1
v_gene: TRBV4-1
abundance: many
d_gene: TRBD2
CDR3nt: TGCGCCAGCAATCCGGGACTAGCGGGAGGCACTGAGCAGTTCTTC
CDR3aa: CASNPGLAGGTEQFF

j_gene: TRBJ2-2
v_gene: TRBV3-1
abundance: few
d_gene: .
CDR3nt: TGTGCCAGCAGCCACGTTCGAGGGAGCGGCACCGGGGAGCTGTTTTTT
CDR3aa: CASSHVRGSGTGELFF

j_gene: TRBJ1-5
v_gene: TRBV29-1
abundance: .
d_gene: .
CDR3nt: TGCAGCGCGGCCGGGGGCATGGATCAGCCCCAGCATTTT
CDR3aa: CSAAGGMDQPQHF

j_gene: TRBJ1-2
v_gene: TRBV12-3/TRBV12-4
abundance: many
d_gene: .
CDR3nt: TGTGCCAGCAGTTTAGAGGGGCCCTATGGCTACACCTTC
CDR3aa: CASSLEGPYGYTF

j_gene: TRBJ1-3
v_gene: TRBV5-1
abundance: .
d_gene: .
CDR3nt: TGCGCCAGCAGCTTTGGACAGCACTCTGGAAACACCATATATTTT
CDR3aa: CASSFGQHSGNTIYF

j_gene: TRBJ1-1
v_gene: TRBV9
abundance: many
d_gene: .
CDR3nt: TGTGCCAGCAGCGTAGGAGGGGCGCGGGGCACTGAAGCTTTCTTT
CDR3aa: CASSVGGARGTEAFF

j_gene: TRBJ2-7
v_gene: TRBV7-9
abundance: many
d_gene: .
CDR3nt: TGTGCCAGCAGCCTCGCCCGACAGGTTCTCGACGAGCAGTACTTC
CDR3aa: CASSLARQVLDEQYF

j_gene: TRBJ2-1
v_gene: TRBV6-2/TRBV6-3
abundance: few
d_gene: .
CDR3nt: TGTGCCAGCAGCGACTACCCCTCCTACAATGAGCAGTTCTTC
CDR3aa: CASSDYPSYNEQFF

j_gene: TRBJ1-1
v_gene: TRBV5-6
abundance: many
d_gene: TRBD1
CDR3nt: TGTGCCAGCAGCTTGGCAGGGGGCTCGACTTTCTTT
CDR3aa: CASSLAGGSTFF

j_gene: TRBJ2-7
v_gene: TRBV5-4
abundance: .
d_gene: TRBD2
CDR3nt: TGTGCCAGCAGCTCCGGACTAGCGGGAGGGTACGAGCAGTACTTC
CDR3aa: CASSSGLAGGYEQYF

j_gene: TRBJ2-1
v_gene: TRBV28
abundance: .
d_gene: .
CDR3nt: TGTGCCAGCAGTTCCACCAGGGCGGGGTCCTACAATGAGCAGTTCTTC
CDR3aa: CASSSTRAGSYNEQFF

j_gene: TRBJ2-7
v_gene: TRBV30
abundance: many
d_gene: TRBD2
CDR3nt: TGTGCCTGTCGGACTAGCGGGATCCTCTACGAGCAGTACTTC
CDR3aa: CACRTSGILYEQYF

j_gene: TRBJ1-3
v_gene: TRBV6-5
abundance: many
d_gene: .
CDR3nt: TGTGCCAGCAGTTACAGGGAAGGAAACACCATATATTTT
CDR3aa: CASSYREGNTIYF

j_gene: TRBJ1-1
v_gene: TRBV7-3
abundance: few
d_gene: .
CDR3nt: TGTGCCAGCAGCCTTACACTGAACACTGAAGCTTTCTTT
CDR3aa: CASSLTLNTEAFF